This entry lists 26 T cell receptor beta chains sequenced from one sample in a study of blood T cell repertoires in COVID-19. Clones were read by immunoSEQ multiplex PCR, and TCRdb kept only the in-frame ones, dropping some. This sample has 350,000 or so clones; about 86% occur once, and the top ten carry roughly 4.2%. Sample: PBMCs or T cells enriched from blood (not recorded which). These TCRs come from a middle-aged woman with acute COVID-19.

The chain couples TRBV7-2 to TRBJ2-3; 7 nucleotides match TRBD1. The CDR3 is 17 amino acids. Germline CDR1 reads SGHTA; CDR2 reads FQGNSA. Trimming removed 2 bases from V and 2 bases from J; junction bases left unmatched: 10. The CDR3 DNA reads TGTGCCAGCAGCTTAAGGACAGGCAACTCGTTCACAGATACGCAGTATTTT. Encoded protein: CASSLRTGNSFTDTQYF.

The rearrangement joins TRBV6-5 to TRBJ1-1; D ambiguous. Germline CDR1 reads MNHEY; CDR2 reads SVGAGI. CDR3 length: 13 residues. V gave up 2 bases and J gave up 11 bases, with 15 bases separating them. CDR3 amino acids: CASSYRILDSAFF. The DNA for the CDR3 is TGTGCCAGCAGTTACCGGATTCTTGACTCGGCTTTCTTT.

V usage is TRBV28 and J usage is TRBJ2-3; tentative D call: TRBD2 (6 bases). The CDR3 has 16 residues. Germline CDR1 is MDHEN and CDR2 is SYDVKM. With 3 bases removed from V and 0 bases from J, the gap between germline ends came to 13 bases. CDR3 DNA: TGTGCCAGCAGTTTTCGTCGGGGGTATAGCACAGATACGCAGTATTTT. This encodes CASSFRRGYSTDTQYF.

This clone was seen a few times. This chain joins TRBV18 and TRBJ1-5; possibly TRBD1 for D (5 bases). CDR1 is KGHSH and CDR2 is LQKENI in the germline V gene. Deletions cut 4 bases from V and 8 bases from J, with 18 bases between. The CDR3 is 15 amino acids. CDR3 amino acids: CASSLTVGTFKPQHF. CDR3 DNA: TGTGCCAGCTCACTAACAGTAGGGACTTTTAAGCCCCAGCATTTT.

The rearrangement joins TRBV19 to TRBJ2-7; TRBD1 is a possible D gene (6 bases). Germline loops: CDR1 LNHDA, CDR2 SQIVND (reference sequence). The germline V and J ends were trimmed by 5 bases and 4 bases, with 21 bases remaining between them. This CDR3 comprises 16 residues. The CDR3 region has the DNA TGTGCCAGTAGTCCAAAGACAGGCCTGAACCATTACGAGCAGTACTTC. This sequence encodes CASSPKTGLNHYEQYF.

The chain recombines TRBV18 with TRBJ1-2; D possibly corresponds to TRBD1 (5 bases). Looked up from germline, CDR1 is KGHSH and CDR2 is LQKENI. The CDR3 runs to 14 residues. V was clipped by 3 bases and J by 5 bases, with 13 bases between them. The chain's CDR3 is CASSPGRTKYGYTF. The CDR3 region has the DNA TGTGCCAGCTCACCCGGTAGGACAAAATATGGCTACACCTTC.

V usage is TRBV19 and J usage is TRBJ1-5, with 8 positions matching TRBD1. This CDR3 region has 19 residues. V lost 4 bases to trimming and J lost 0 bases; unmatched junction nucleotides: 14. Germline V gives CDR1 LNHDA, CDR2 SQIVND (reference sequence). The CDR3 nucleotides are TGTGCCAGTAGTAGTCCGGGACAGGTCCGTCCGAATAGCAATCAGCCCCAGCATTTT. It encodes CASSSPGQVRPNSNQPQHF.

J is TRBJ2-2 and V is TRBV4-1, with 12 bases lining up with TRBD2. The CDR3 sequence is 16 residues long. With V trimmed by 1 base and J by 5 bases, 2 bases remained unmatched. CDR1 MGHRA and CDR2 YSYEKL come from the germline V gene. DNA for the CDR3: TGCGCCAGCAGCCAAGGACTAGCGGGAGTAACCGGGGAGCTGTTTTTT. Translating gives CASSQGLAGVTGELFF.

The genes are TRBV12-3 or TRBV12-4 and TRBJ2-3; the D gene is possibly TRBD1 (6 bases). This CDR3 spans 13 amino acids. V lost 6 bases to trimming and J lost 5 bases, with 12 bases between them. For the CDR3, the DNA is TGTGCCAGCAGGGAACAGGGATTAGATACGCAGTATTTT. It yields the protein CASREQGLDTQYF.

This chain uses TRBV7-3 with TRBJ2-1, with 9 positions matching TRBD2. This CDR3 comprises 14 residues. The germline V gene has CDR1 SGHTA and CDR2 FQGTGA. Trimming took 2 bases from V and 9 from J; bases not matched to a gene: 5. CDR3 nucleotides: TGTGCCAGCAGCTTAGGTAGCGGGAGACGTGAGCAGTTCTTC. Its protein product is CASSLGSGRREQFF.

The CDR3 coding sequence is TGTGCCAGCAGCCCGGGACAAATTTTCAGCTACGAGCAGTACTTC. It encodes CASSPGQIFSYEQYF. J is TRBJ2-7 and V is TRBV5-6; tentative D call: TRBD1 (6 bases). Trimming pared 4 bases from V and 3 bases from J, leaving 17 bases between. The CDR3 is 15 residues long. CDR1 and CDR2 (germline): SGHDT, YYEEEE.

V usage is TRBV6-2 or TRBV6-3 and J usage is TRBJ1-3, with D hard to call. Germline CDR1 reads MNHEY; CDR2 reads SVGEGT. Trimming took 0 bases from V and 2 from J, leaving 8 bases between them. This CDR3 has 15 residues. The CDR3 loop is CASSYSTRAGNTIYF. CDR3 DNA: TGTGCCAGCAGTTACTCGACGAGGGCTGGAAACACCATATATTTT.

The chain uses TRBV6-2 or TRBV6-3 and TRBJ1-4; the D is unclear. Per germline, CDR1 MNHEY and CDR2 SVGEGT. The CDR3 consists of 18 residues. The V end was cut by 0 bases, the J end by 0 bases, with 14 bases between. CDR3 in amino acids: CASSYSELLKATNEKLFF. CDR3 DNA sequence: TGTGCCAGCAGTTACTCGGAACTACTTAAAGCAACTAATGAAAAACTGTTTTTT.

V is TRBV20-1 and J is TRBJ2-7; 7 bases line up with TRBD2. Germline trimming cut 3 bases from V and 2 bases from J; bases unmatched to any gene: 7. The CDR3 sequence is 14 residues long. CDR1 is DFQATT, CDR2 SNEGSKA, per germline (reference sequence). Here the CDR3 DNA reads TGCAGTGCTAGTGTGGGGGAGGGCCCCTACGAGCAGTACTTC. This codes for CSASVGEGPYEQYF.

The rearrangement joins TRBV7-2 to TRBJ2-7; perhaps TRBD1 as D (6 bases). The ends were cut back, 1 base at V and 7 bases at J, with 17 bases in the middle. Germline CDR1 SGHTA, CDR2 FQGNSA. The CDR3 sequence is 15 residues long. The CDR3 nucleotides are TGTGCCAGCAGCTTAGGTTTGGGCAGGGGAATAGAGCAGTACTTC. It yields the protein CASSLGLGRGIEQYF. Based on the CDR3 plus reference TRBV7-2 and TRBJ2-7, the full variable domain is GAGVSQSPSNKVTEKGKDVELRCDPISGHTALYWYRQSLGQGLEFLIYFQGNSAPDKSGLPSDRFSAERTGGSVSTLTIQRTQQEDSAVYLCASSLGLGRGIEQYFGPGTRLTVT.

The chain carries TRBV3-1 (or the pseudogene TRBV3-2) and TRBJ2-3; a weak D match, TRBD2 (6 bases). Trimming took 0 bases from V and 4 from J, leaving 14 bases between them. Germline CDR1 reads LGHDT; CDR2 reads YNNKEL (reference sequence). The CDR3 has 16 amino acids. The CDR3 loop is CASSQDPSGGADTQYF. The CDR3, as DNA: TGTGCCAGCAGCCAAGATCCCAGCGGAGGGGCAGATACGCAGTATTTT.

This chain links TRBV6-6 with TRBJ1-4; 7 nucleotides agree with TRBD1. V gave up 4 bases and J gave up 8 bases; unmatched junction bases: 10. The CDR3 sequence is 15 residues long. In germline, CDR1 is MNHNY, CDR2 SVGAGI (reference sequence). The CDR3 coding sequence is TGTGCCAGCAGTTTATCTGGGACAGTAAACGAAAAACTGTTTTTT. This encodes CASSLSGTVNEKLFF.

The rearrangement joins TRBV7-3 to TRBJ2-1; 11 nucleotides align to TRBD2. There are 14 residues in the CDR3. Per the germline V gene, CDR1 is SGHTA and CDR2 is FQGTGA. V was clipped by 4 bases and J by 14 bases; unmatched bases: 10. The DNA of the CDR3 is TGTGCCAGCAGCTCAACGACTAGCGGGGTGGATAAGTTCTTC. It is translated as CASSSTTSGVDKFF.

The chain couples TRBV9 to TRBJ1-1; 7 bases fit TRBD1. V shed 0 bases and J 3 bases; nucleotides not matched to a gene: 5. In germline, CDR1 is SGDLS, CDR2 YYNGEE. The CDR3 totals 15 residues. The CDR3 nucleotides read TGTGCCAGCAGCGTAGGGGGGACAGTAGACACTGAAGCTTTCTTT. Its translation is CASSVGGTVDTEAFF.

The chain employs TRBV28 and TRBJ1-1; D may be TRBD1 (5 bases). Germline CDR1 MDHEN, CDR2 SYDVKM. The CDR3 consists of 11 residues. V was shortened by 6 bases and J by 4 bases, with 6 bases between the two germline ends. DNA for the CDR3: TGTGCCAGCAGGGGGGGCACTGAAGCTTTCTTT. Its protein product is CASRGGTEAFF.

V gene TRBV25-1 combines with J gene TRBJ2-3; weak D call: TRBD2 (5 bases). The CDR3 has 16 residues. Deletions cut 1 base from V and 6 bases from J, with 17 bases between. CDR1 is MGHDK and CDR2 is SYGVNS in the germline V gene. In nucleotides, the CDR3 is TGTGCCAGCAGTGAATTCCATTCGGCGCGGGCCGATACGCAGTATTTT. This sequence encodes CASSEFHSARADTQYF. The variable domain in full, with the rest retrieved from reference TRBV25-1 and TRBJ2-3, is EADIYQTPRYLVIGTGKKITLECSQTMGHDKMYWYQQDPGMELHLIHYSYGVNSTEKGDLSSESTVSRIRTEHFPLTLESARPSHTSQYLCASSEFHSARADTQYFGPGTRLTVL.

The chain joins TRBV15 to TRBJ1-2; a possible D gene is TRBD1 (5 bases). The CDR3 spans 14 residues. Between the trimmed V and J ends, which lost 0 bases and 1 base, there was a span of 6 bases. Germline assignment: CDR1 LNHNV and CDR2 YYDKDF (reference sequence). The CDR3 protein is CATSRDRGNYGYTF. Written as DNA, the CDR3 is TGTGCCACCAGCAGAGATAGGGGTAACTATGGCTACACCTTC.

As to this clone: This sample also contains other DNA sequences that code for the same CDR3. The chain couples TRBV19 to TRBJ1-5; tentatively, D is TRBD1 (6 bases). The ends were cut back, 6 bases at V and 3 bases at J, with 9 bases in the middle. This CDR3 contains 13 residues. Germline values: CDR1 LNHDA, CDR2 SQIVND (reference sequence). The CDR3 sequence is CASRGQFNQPQHF. CDR3 DNA sequence: TGTGCCAGTAGAGGACAGTTCAATCAGCCCCAGCATTTT.

The chain combines TRBV11-2 with TRBJ1-6; TRBD1 might be the D (5 bases). This CDR3 contains 15 residues. Trimming pared 0 bases from V and 2 bases from J, leaving 5 bases between. The germline gives CDR1 SGHAT, CDR2 FQNNGV. This chain's CDR3 is CASSLEDTYNSPLHF. The CDR3 coding sequence is TGTGCCAGCAGCTTAGAGGACACCTATAATTCACCCCTCCACTTT.

The table lists this clone with a count of one. The chain uses TRBV28 and TRBJ1-6; D is ambiguous. V gave up 2 bases and J gave up 7 bases, with 6 bases separating them. From germline, CDR1 is MDHEN and CDR2 SYDVKM. The CDR3 is 13 residues long. This CDR3 is CASSLDGNSPLHF. In DNA, the CDR3 is TGTGCCAGCAGTTTAGACGGGAATTCACCCCTCCACTTT. The variable domain in full, with the rest retrieved from reference TRBV28 and TRBJ1-6, is DVKVTQSSRYLVKRTGEKVFLECVQDMDHENMFWYRQDPGLGLRLIYFSYDVKMKEKGDIPEGYSVSREKKERFSLILESASTNQTSMYLCASSLDGNSPLHFGNGTRLTVT.

This clone has only a few counts. The chain employs TRBV19 and TRBJ2-7; possibly TRBD1 for D (5 bases). CDR3 length equals 13 residues. In germline, CDR1 is LNHDA, CDR2 SQIVND (reference sequence). Trimming took off 3 bases at V and 7 bases at J, with 13 bases between the two ends. CDR3 DNA: TGTGCCAGTAGTATGAGAGGAGACAGAGAGCAGTACTTC. Translation: CASSMRGDREQYF.